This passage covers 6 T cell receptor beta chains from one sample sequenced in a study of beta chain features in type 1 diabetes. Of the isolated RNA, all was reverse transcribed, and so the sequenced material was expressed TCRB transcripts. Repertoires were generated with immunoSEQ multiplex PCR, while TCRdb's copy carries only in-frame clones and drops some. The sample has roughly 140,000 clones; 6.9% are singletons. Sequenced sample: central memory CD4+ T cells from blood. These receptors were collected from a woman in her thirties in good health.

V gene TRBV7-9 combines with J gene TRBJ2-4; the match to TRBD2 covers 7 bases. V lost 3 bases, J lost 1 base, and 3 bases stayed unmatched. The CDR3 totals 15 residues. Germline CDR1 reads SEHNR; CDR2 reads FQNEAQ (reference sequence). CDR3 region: CASSLTSTAKNIQYF. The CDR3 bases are TGTGCCAGCAGCTTGACTAGCACGGCCAAAAACATTCAGTACTTC.

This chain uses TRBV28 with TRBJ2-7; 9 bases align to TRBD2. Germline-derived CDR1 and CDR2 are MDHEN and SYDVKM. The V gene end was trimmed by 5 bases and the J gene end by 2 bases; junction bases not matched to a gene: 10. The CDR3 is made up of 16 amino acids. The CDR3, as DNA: TGTGCCAGCAGTCCCGCCCCTCTAGCGGGACCCTACGAGCAGTACTTC. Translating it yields CASSPAPLAGPYEQYF.

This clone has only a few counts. In DNA, the CDR3 is TGCGCCAGCAGCCAAGATAGGGACAGGAAACTCTACGAGCAGTACTTC. Its protein is CASSQDRDRKLYEQYF. The chain has TRBV4-1 and TRBJ2-7, with 8 bases aligning to TRBD1. The V gene end was trimmed by 0 bases and the J gene end by 3 bases; junction bases not matched to a gene: 7. This CDR3 region has 16 residues. Germline-derived CDR1 and CDR2 are MGHRA and YSYEKL.

CDR3 DNA: TGTGCCACGGCCGAACAGGCCGCGAACACTGAAGCTTTCTTT. It is translated as CATAEQAANTEAFF. The chain uses TRBV27 and TRBJ1-1; D possibly corresponds to TRBD1 (5 bases). Trimming took 10 bases from V and 1 from J, leaving 16 bases between them. The germline V gene encodes CDR1 MNHEY and CDR2 SMNVEV (reference sequence). CDR3 length: 14 residues.

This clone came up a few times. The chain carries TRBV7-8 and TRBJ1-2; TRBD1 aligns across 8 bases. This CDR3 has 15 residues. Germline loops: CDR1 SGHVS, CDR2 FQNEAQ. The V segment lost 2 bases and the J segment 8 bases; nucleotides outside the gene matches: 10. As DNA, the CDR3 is TGTGCCAGCAGCTTAACAGGGGGTATACAGGGAGGCTACACCTTC. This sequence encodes CASSLTGGIQGGYTF. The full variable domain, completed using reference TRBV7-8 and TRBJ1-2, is GAGVSQSPRYKVAKRGQDVALRCDPISGHVSLFWYQQALGQGPEFLTYFQNEAQLDKSGLPSDRFFAERPEGSVSTLKIQRTQQEDSAVYLCASSLTGGIQGGYTFGSGTRLTVV.

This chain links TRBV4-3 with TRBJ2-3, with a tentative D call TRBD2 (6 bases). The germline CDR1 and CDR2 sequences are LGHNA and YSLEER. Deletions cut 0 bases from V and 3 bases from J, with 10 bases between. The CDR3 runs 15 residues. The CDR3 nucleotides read TGCGCCAGCAGCCAAGATGGACTAAATACAGATACGCAGTATTTT. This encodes CASSQDGLNTDTQYF.